The 8 T cell receptor beta chains below all came from one sample that was sequenced in a study of blood T cell repertoires in COVID-19. The method was immunoSEQ multiplex PCR; TCRdb's version includes in-frame clones alone and lacks a portion of them. Of hundreds of thousands of clones listed, 85% are singletons. Material for sequencing was peripheral blood. The origin of the receptors is a human donor in a cohort sampled during active COVID-19.

The chain uses TRBV5-1 and TRBJ2-2; 9 nucleotides agree with TRBD2. The V gene's germline CDR1 is SGHRS and CDR2 YFSETQ. With 0 bases clipped from V and 1 base from J, the junction kept 7 bases outside the gene matches. The CDR3 length is 18 residues. CDR3 region: CASSLVPSSGVNTGELFF. The CDR3 DNA reads as TGCGCCAGCAGCTTGGTTCCCTCTAGCGGGGTGAACACCGGGGAGCTGTTTTTT.

This clone was picked up a small number of times. The sample holds other DNA sequences that translate to the same CDR3. V gene TRBV9 combines with J gene TRBJ1-3; D gene ambiguous. The CDR3 sequence is 13 residues long. Germline values: CDR1 SGDLS, CDR2 YYNGEE. Deletions cut 0 bases from V and 3 bases from J, with 4 bases between. The CDR3 sequence is CASSVGSGNTIYF. As DNA, the CDR3 is TGTGCCAGCAGCGTAGGCAGTGGAAACACCATATATTTT.

This clone came up once. The chain employs TRBV4-1 and TRBJ2-1; 13 bases agree with TRBD2. The CDR3 length is 18 residues. From germline, CDR1 is MGHRA and CDR2 YSYEKL. The junction had 6 bases not matched to a gene; V was cut back by 4 bases and J by 0 bases. The CDR3: CASSRGLAGASSYNEQFF. As DNA, the CDR3 is TGCGCCAGCAGCCGTGGACTAGCGGGAGCGAGCTCCTACAATGAGCAGTTCTTC.

This chain links TRBV5-1 with TRBJ1-5, with D perhaps matching TRBD1 (5 bases). The CDR3 consists of 13 residues. Per germline, CDR1 SGHRS and CDR2 YFSETQ. Trimming shortened V by 2 bases and J by 5 bases, and 8 bases separated the two germline ends. CDR3 nucleotides: TGCGCCAGCAGCTTACAAGGGGATCAGCCCCAGCATTTT. Residues: CASSLQGDQPQHF.

V gene TRBV6-5 combines with J gene TRBJ2-1; D may be TRBD2 (6 bases). The CDR3 has 13 residues. Germline CDR1 reads MNHEY; CDR2 reads SVGAGI. Trimming stripped 7 bases from V and 10 bases from J, with 17 bases between. CDR3 protein: CASILGGRREQFF. CDR3 nucleotide sequence: TGTGCCAGCATCCTGGGGGGACGGAGAGAGCAGTTCTTC.

The V gene is TRBV27, the J gene TRBJ2-1, with TRBD2 matching 8 bases. V trimming: 5 bases; J trimming: 9 bases; junction bases outside the gene matches: 12. The CDR3 consists of 15 residues. Germline V gives CDR1 MNHEY, CDR2 SMNVEV (reference sequence). The CDR3 DNA reads as TGTGCCAGCAGTCCGCCCGGGACTAGTTTACGTGAGCAGTTCTTC. Protein sequence: CASSPPGTSLREQFF.

The chain carries TRBV5-1 and TRBJ2-1; TRBD1 aligns across 7 bases. This CDR3 contains 14 residues. The germline gives CDR1 SGHRS, CDR2 YFSETQ. V lost 4 bases, J lost 4 bases, and 5 bases stayed unmatched. CDR3 in amino acids: CASSPTGVYNEQFF. The CDR3 bases are TGCGCCAGCAGCCCAACAGGGGTTTACAATGAGCAGTTCTTC.

The rearrangement links TRBV18 to TRBJ1-5; the match to TRBD1 covers 9 bases. The CDR3 runs 17 residues. Trimming took 3 bases from V and 1 from J; bases not matched to a gene: 7. CDR1 and CDR2 from the germline V gene are KGHSH and LQKENI. CDR3 nucleotide sequence: TGTGCCAGCTCACCGATCAATGGACAGGGGAGCAATCAGCCCCAGCATTTT. This encodes CASSPINGQGSNQPQHF. Filled out from reference TRBV18 and TRBJ1-5, the complete variable domain reads NAGVMQNPRHLVRRRGQEARLRCSPMKGHSHVYWYRQLPEEGLKFMVYLQKENIIDESGMPKERFSAEFPKEGPSILRIQQVVRGDSAAYFCASSPINGQGSNQPQHFGDGTRLSIL.